A single sample is the source of the 6 T cell receptor beta chains below, sequenced in a study of OX40 agonist ivuxolimab in advanced cancers. The table came from immunoSEQ multiplex PCR; TCRdb's copy has only in-frame clones and leaves some out. Of 68,000 or so clones in the sample, around four fifths were seen once. The sequenced sample was CD4+ or CD8+ T cells sorted from blood, obtained in a trial of the OX40 agonist ivuxolimab. The origin of the receptors is an adult with an advanced solid tumor such as melanoma, head and neck, liver or kidney cancer.

The chain is built from TRBV7-9 and TRBJ2-1, with 7 bases matching TRBD1. The V gene end was trimmed by 5 bases and the J gene end by 1 base; junction bases not matched to a gene: 8. The CDR3 is made up of 16 amino acids. Looked up from germline, CDR1 is SEHNR and CDR2 is FQNEAQ (reference sequence). CDR3 coding DNA: TGTGCCAGCAGCCCCGTGACAGGGATTTCCTACAATGAGCAGTTCTTC. Translation: CASSPVTGISYNEQFF. Variable domain in full (rest from reference TRBV7-9 and TRBJ2-1): DTGVSQNPRHKITKRGQNVTFRCDPISEHNRLYWYRQTLGQGPEFLTYFQNEAQLEKSRLLSDRFSAERPKGSFSTLEIQRTEQGDSAMYLCASSPVTGISYNEQFFGPGTRLTVL.

The genes are TRBV29-1 and TRBJ1-3; D is undetermined. The CDR3 is made up of 14 amino acids. Germline lookup yields CDR1 SQVTM and CDR2 ANQGSEA. The ends were cut back, 0 bases at V and 0 bases at J, with 6 bases in the middle. The CDR3 coding sequence is TGCAGCGTTGAAGATCCAGTCTCTGGAAACACCATATATTTT. Translated, it gives CSVEDPVSGNTIYF.

The chain joins TRBV18 to TRBJ2-5; 7 positions match TRBD2. Unmatched junction bases numbered 11, after V lost 6 bases and J lost 1 base. The CDR3 loop spans 16 amino acids. Germline V gene sequence: CDR1 KGHSH, CDR2 LQKENI. The CDR3 here is CASSAPPGRGQETQYF. The CDR3 DNA sequence: TGTGCCAGCTCTGCCCCTCCTGGGAGGGGCCAAGAGACCCAGTACTTC.

The rearrangement uses TRBV7-8 and TRBJ2-3, with 9 bases identical to TRBD2. The CDR3 sequence is 14 residues long. V trimming: 5 bases; J trimming: 4 bases; junction bases outside the gene matches: 4. The V gene's germline CDR1 is SGHVS and CDR2 FQNEAQ. Written as DNA, the CDR3 is TGTGCCAGCAGCCTAGGACTAGCGTCAGATACGCAGTATTTT. Its protein product is CASSLGLASDTQYF.

The chain has TRBV7-2 and TRBJ2-2, with 10 bases lining up with TRBD2. CDR1 is SGHTA and CDR2 is FQGNSA in the germline V gene. V dropped 2 bases and J dropped 1; count of bases not matched to a gene: 4. The length of the CDR3 is 17 residues. The CDR3 nucleotides are TGTGCCAGCAGCTTACGGCCTAGCGGGGGGAACACCGGGGAGCTGTTTTTT. Translating gives CASSLRPSGGNTGELFF.

CDR3 bases: TGTGCCAGCAGCGTAGCTTTCGGGGCGCCCCAAGAGACCCAGTACTTC. It encodes CASSVAFGAPQETQYF. The V and J genes are TRBV9 and TRBJ2-5; the D call may be TRBD1 or TRBD2 (5 bases each). The CDR3 loop spans 16 amino acids. Germline CDR1 SGDLS, CDR2 YYNGEE. Trimming pared 0 bases from V and 1 base from J, leaving 13 bases between. The full variable domain, with the rest looked up from reference TRBV9 and TRBJ2-5, is DSGVTQTPKHLITATGQRVTLRCSPRSGDLSVYWYQQSLDQGLQFLIQYYNGEERAKGNILERFSAQQFPDLHSELNLSSLELGDSALYFCASSVAFGAPQETQYFGPGTRLLVL.